This T cell receptor (beta chain) is drawn from a study of blood T cell repertoires in COVID-19. This clone was seen just once. Method: immunoSEQ multiplex PCR; TCRdb's copy keeps in-frame clones and lacks some. The repertoire includes under 250,000 clones, about nine tenths of them detected once, and 3.5% to 4% sits in the top ten. The CDR3 has 14 amino acids. The V gene lost 1 base and the J gene lost 4 bases, with 7 bases spanning the gap. The germline CDR1 and CDR2 sequences are SNHLY and FYNNEI. This study enrolled people aged roughly 18 to 90 from about two dozen US geographic areas. The receptor was isolated from a young woman with acute COVID-19. The V gene is TRBV2, the J gene TRBJ1-4; D perhaps matches TRBD1 (5 bases). Sequenced: PBMCs or T cells enriched from blood (not recorded which). The CDR3 region has the DNA TGTGCCAGCAGTGAAGTGACAGTTAATGAAAAACTGTTTTTT. The encoded protein is CASSEVTVNEKLFF.